Described below is a single T cell receptor (beta chain) sequence and its context. This clonotype was found many times. Its antigen has not been determined. The record has no base qualities; no much larger clone is one base away. The treatment or condition label here, explained by the study, means: live attenuated yellow fever vaccine strain. A standard Ficoll-Paque protocol was used to isolate PBMCs from peripheral blood. Dynabeads CD4 and CD8 positive selection kits were used to isolate the CD4 and CD8 T-cell fractions. RNA was extracted with TriZol from bulk PBMCs, CD4 and CD8 fractions, and dextramer-positive and dextramer-negative fractions. This record comes from a study of T cells after yellow fever vaccination (dated by TCRdb to between 2018 and 2021). With respect to the entire study: The SMART-Seq v4 Ultra Low Input RNA kit was used to prepare libraries from fractions with low cell numbers. To follow T-cell clones before and after both primary and booster YFV17D yellow fever vaccination, bulk TCR alpha and beta repertoires underwent longitudinal sequencing. The cohort comprised two healthy male donors, one aged 18 to 30 and one aged 30 to 39 years. Blood was collected at multiple timepoints before and after primary and secondary immunization, and bulk PBMC replicates and cell subsets were isolated.

Synthesis of TCR cDNA relied on 5'RACE template switching, a step that introduced a universal primer site along with unique molecular identifiers. Priming of cDNA synthesis was performed from both the TCR alpha and TCR beta constant segments. Library amplification used two PCR steps, and the second PCR step added sample barcodes and sequencing adapters. Sequencing of the libraries was done on either Illumina HiSeq 2500 (2x100 bp) or NovaSeq (2x150 bp). The authors' analysis ran thus. MIGEC handled demultiplexing of reads and collapsing into UMI consensus sequences, while MiXCR performed V(D)J alignment. Clonotypes responding to the vaccine were identified with edgeR on replicate PBMC samples, with the criteria of FDR below 0.01 and a log2 fold change above 5 up to day 15. Bulk clonotypes were assigned CD4 or CD8 identity according to which sequenced CD4 or CD8 repertoire held them at higher abundance. TCRdb ran its own pipeline on the public reads, namely fastp trimming at Q25 and MiXCR clone calling, and kept in-frame beta chains. Duplicate CDR3 protein sequences are folded into a single record with the most common DNA and genes. The V and J calls were determined by TCRdb, not by the authors. The sample has about 210,000 distinct CDR3 sequences on record, approximately 6.3% of them singletons. The ten largest clones take up around 1.1% of the sample.

The CDR3 has 13 amino acids, counting the end cysteine and phenylalanine. The sequence is cut down to CDR3 DNA, 39 bases in frame from base 1. The germline V gene yields SGHRS for CDR1 and YFSETQ for CDR2. V gives up 2 bases and J gives up 0 bases, and the segment between their germline ends measures 5 bases. General conclusions and limits of the study: After the booster, most of the clones that had expanded following primary vaccination were detected again (roughly 96% of CD4 and around 88% of CD8), which suggests that memory was broadly maintained. Because the study included only two donors, the extent to which the findings can be generalized is limited. A small share of clonotypes was detected in both CD4 and CD8 compartments, with the overlap likely arising from convergent recombination. Computational filtering was required because FACS-sorted repertoires could contain abundant contaminating clonotypes from the bulk population. The secondary T-cell response was weaker than the primary response but faster, peaking on day 5 instead of day 15.

This TCR came from a man under 40 who received the YFV17D yellow fever vaccine. The source material was CD4+ T cells sorted from PBMCs, sampled on the day of the yellow fever booster vaccination. This receptor chain uses TRBV5-1 and TRBJ1-1; no D gene is confidently identified. The CDR3 region: CASSFEVNTEAFF. The nucleotide sequence is given as TGCGCCAGCAGCTTCGAGGTGAACACTGAAGCTTTCTTT. Supplemented by the reference TRBV5-1 and TRBJ1-1 proteins around the CDR3, the complete variable domain is KAGVTQTPRYLIKTRGQQVTLSCSPISGHRSVSWYQQTPGQGLQFLFEYFSETQRNKGNFPGRFSGRQFSNSRSEMNVSTLELGDSALYLCASSFEVNTEAFFGQGTRLTVV.